Sequencing of this TCR beta chain was carried out in a study of blood T cell repertoires in COVID-19. Study at large: Sites across the United States, Italy and Spain contributed samples from acute and convalescent COVID-19. Nucleic acid was either cDNA or gDNA, and it came from T cells, B-cell-depleted T cells, or PBMCs.

Unmatched junction bases numbered 6, after V lost 4 bases and J lost 5 bases. The CDR3 is 14 residues long. Germline CDR1 and CDR2: MGHRA and YSYEKL. In the original analysis: Reference gene primers were amplified, and this amplification served to estimate nucleated cell counts. The table came from immunoSEQ multiplex PCR; TCRdb's copy has only in-frame clones and leaves some out. From that table come the V and J calls and clone size; the DNA was used to work out D and trimming. This sample has roughly 15,000 clones, with approximately 83% found just once. Sequencing used peripheral blood. The chain uses TRBV4-1 and TRBJ1-1; 8 nucleotides match TRBD1. This receptor was obtained from a human donor in a cohort sampled during active COVID-19. The CDR3 DNA follows: TGCGCCAGCAGCCCCGACAGGGGAGTGACTGAAGCTTTCTTT. Translating gives CASSPDRGVTEAFF.